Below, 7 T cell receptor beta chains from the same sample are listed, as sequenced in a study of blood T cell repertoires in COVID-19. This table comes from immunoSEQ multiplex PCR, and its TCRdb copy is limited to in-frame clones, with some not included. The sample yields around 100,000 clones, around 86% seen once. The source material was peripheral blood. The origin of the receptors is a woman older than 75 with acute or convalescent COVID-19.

Here the CDR3 reads CASSPSQIGGLSGANVLTF. Here the CDR3 DNA reads TGCGCCAGCAGCCCTAGCCAGATAGGGGGCCTCTCTGGGGCCAACGTCCTGACTTTC. V and J are TRBV4-3 and TRBJ2-6; 7 bases are shared with TRBD1. CDR3 length: 19 residues. V was pared by 4 bases and J by 0 bases, with 12 bases of the junction left unmatched. Germline V gene lookup returns CDR1 LGHNA and CDR2 YSLEER.

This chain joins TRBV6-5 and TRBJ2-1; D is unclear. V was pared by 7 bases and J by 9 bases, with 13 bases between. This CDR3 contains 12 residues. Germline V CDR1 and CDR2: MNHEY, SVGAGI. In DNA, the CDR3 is TGTGCCAGCAAAGTTAGGTGGGCTGAGCAGTTCTTC. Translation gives CASKVRWAEQFF.

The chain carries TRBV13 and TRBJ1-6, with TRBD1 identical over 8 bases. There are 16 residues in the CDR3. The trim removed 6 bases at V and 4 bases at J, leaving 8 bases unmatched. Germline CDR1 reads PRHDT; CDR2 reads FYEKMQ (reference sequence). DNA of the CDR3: TGTGCCAGCAGTGGGGTCAGGGGGCTTTATAATTCACCCCTCCACTTT. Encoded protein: CASSGVRGLYNSPLHF.

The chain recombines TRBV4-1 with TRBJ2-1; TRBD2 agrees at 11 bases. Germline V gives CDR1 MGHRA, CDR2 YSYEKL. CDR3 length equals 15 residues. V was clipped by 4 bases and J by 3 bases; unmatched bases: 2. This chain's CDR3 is CASSLGLAGYNEQFF. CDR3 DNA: TGCGCCAGCAGCCTCGGACTAGCGGGCTACAATGAGCAGTTCTTC.

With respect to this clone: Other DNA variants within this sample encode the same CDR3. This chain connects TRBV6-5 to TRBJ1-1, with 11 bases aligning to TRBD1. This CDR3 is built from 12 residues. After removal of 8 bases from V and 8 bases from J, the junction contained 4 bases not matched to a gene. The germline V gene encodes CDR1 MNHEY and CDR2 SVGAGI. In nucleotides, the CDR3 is TGTGCCAGCGAGGACAGGGGGCGAGAAGCTTTCTTT. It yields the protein CASEDRGREAFF.

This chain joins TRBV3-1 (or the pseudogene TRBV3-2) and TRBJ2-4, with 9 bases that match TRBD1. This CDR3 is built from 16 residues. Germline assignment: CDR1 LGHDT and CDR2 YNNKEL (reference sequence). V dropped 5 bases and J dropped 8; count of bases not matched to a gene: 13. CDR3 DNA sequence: TGTGCCAGCAGCTCGGACAGGGGACCCGTGGGAGACATTCAGTACTTC. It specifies CASSSDRGPVGDIQYF.

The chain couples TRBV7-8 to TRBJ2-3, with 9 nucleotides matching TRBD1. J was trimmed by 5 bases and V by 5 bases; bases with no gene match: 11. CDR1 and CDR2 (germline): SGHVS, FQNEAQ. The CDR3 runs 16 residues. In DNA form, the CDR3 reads TGTGCCAGCAGCCCGGGACAGGGATGGTCCGGAGATACGCAGTATTTT. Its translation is CASSPGQGWSGDTQYF.